This entry lists 22 T cell receptor beta chains sequenced from one sample in a study of regulatory T cells in long-lasting Graves disease (dated by TCRdb to about 2021). The library was produced with multiplex PCR. TCRdb lists the instrument as Illumina HiSeq 4000. TCR beta libraries were built with iRepertoire HTBI primers and Arm-PCR amplification of CDR3 regions. TCRdb trimmed the raw reads at Q25, called clones with MiXCR and kept productive beta chains. Each record represents a unique CDR3 protein, reported with the most common genes and DNA among its rows. The sample yields 400,000 to 450,000 distinct CDR3 sequences; around 14% were counted once. The ten largest clones capture 16% of the sample. This sample's time point label indicates: newly diagnosed GD, antithyroid drugs for less than 3 months. For both TCR sequencing and RNA sequencing, RNA was extracted from PBMCs using TRIzol. The same data also went into a second study, on T cells in Graves' hyperthyroidism and ophthalmopathy.

This material consisted of peripheral blood mononuclear cells (PBMCs), taken at new diagnosis, from a patient treated with antithyroid drugs. These receptors were collected from a woman in her twenties or thirties with Graves disease. Donor details come from another sample of the same person, matched by shared clones.

The CDR3 loop reads CASSPGQRSSYNSPLHF. The CDR3 region has the DNA TGTGCCAGCTCACCGGGGCAGCGGAGCTCCTATAATTCACCCCTCCACTTT. The chain couples TRBV18 to TRBJ1-6; D is possibly TRBD1 (5 bases). This CDR3 spans 17 amino acids. Germline lookup yields CDR1 KGHSH and CDR2 LQKENI. Trimming took off 3 bases at V and 0 bases at J, with 12 bases between the two ends.

There are many counts of this clonotype. The gene calls are TRBV10-1 and TRBJ2-5, with D possibly TRBD1 on 6 matching bases. In germline, CDR1 is WNHNN, CDR2 SYGVQD (reference sequence). V shed 7 bases and J shed 4 bases, with 10 bases lying between them. This CDR3 has 12 residues. As DNA, the CDR3 is TGCGCCAGCACGGACAGATCAGAGACCCAGTACTTC. Amino acid sequence: CASTDRSETQYF.

This clonotype was seen ten or more times. This chain connects TRBV4-1 to TRBJ2-3; TRBD2 is a possible D gene (6 bases). Germline assignment: CDR1 MGHRA and CDR2 YSYEKL. This CDR3 spans 16 amino acids. V was pared by 4 bases and J by 2 bases, with 16 bases between. The DNA for the CDR3 is TGCGCCAGCAGCCCCTTAGGGGAGCGGGCCACAGATACGCAGTATTTT. Translated, it gives CASSPLGERATDTQYF.

In the case of this clonotype: Compared with germline, one end of the junction differs, possibly owing to a read error. The rearrangement joins TRBV5-6 to TRBJ2-4; 7 bases map to TRBD1. The V gene's germline CDR1 is SGHDT and CDR2 YYEEEE. This CDR3 contains 15 residues. CDR3 in DNA: TGTGCCAGCAGCTTGGTTGGAACAGGGGTAAACATTCGGTACTTC. Its translation: CASSLVGTGVNIRYF. The full variable domain, in which reference TRBV5-6 and TRBJ2-4 provide the parts outside the CDR3, is DAGVTQSPTHLIKTRGQQVTLRCSPKSGHDTVSWYQQALGQGPQFIFQYYEEEERQRGNFPDRFSGHQFPNYSSELNVNALLLGDSALYLCASSLVGTGVNIRYFGAGTRLSVL.

The chain links TRBV28 to TRBJ1-5, with D possibly TRBD1 on 5 matching bases. CDR1 MDHEN and CDR2 SYDVKM come from the germline V gene. Trimming took 2 bases from V and 4 from J, leaving 9 bases between them. The CDR3 consists of 14 residues. CDR3 sequence (DNA): TGTGCCAGCAGTTTAGGGGCAAAAAATCAGCCCCAGCATTTT. Translated: CASSLGAKNQPQHF.

This clonotype has a count of ten or more. The V call is TRBV6-4, the J call TRBJ2-6, with TRBD2 as a possible D gene (7 bases). Germline CDR1 MRHNA, CDR2 SNTAGT. V was cut by 3 bases and J by 4 bases, with 10 bases left in between. CDR3 length: 15 amino acids. CDR3 in DNA: TGTGCCAGCAGTGAAGGGGGGGGAGGGGCCAACGTCCTGACTTTC. Its translation is CASSEGGGGANVLTF.

This clonotype appeared a few times. This chain links TRBV6-5 with TRBJ2-3, with D perhaps TRBD2 (6 bases). Trimming left V 0 bases short and J 4 bases short, with 8 bases between. CDR1 MNHEY and CDR2 SVGAGI come from the germline V gene. This CDR3 comprises 14 residues. In DNA form, the CDR3 reads TGTGCCAGCAGTTACTCTCCGGGGGCAGATACGCAGTATTTT. Amino acids: CASSYSPGADTQYF.

This clonotype was counted many times. The V gene is TRBV2, the J gene TRBJ2-5, with 9 bases that match TRBD1. There are 13 residues in the CDR3. J was trimmed by 1 base and V by 9 bases; bases with no gene match: 3. CDR1 SNHLY and CDR2 FYNNEI come from the germline V gene. CDR3 protein: CARWDRAQETQYF. As DNA, the CDR3 is TGTGCCAGATGGGACAGGGCCCAAGAGACCCAGTACTTC. Full variable domain (outside the CDR3, taken from reference TRBV2 and TRBJ2-5): EPEVTQTPSHQVTQMGQEVILRCVPISNHLYFYWYRQILGQKVEFLVSFYNNEISEKSEIFDDQFSVERPDGSNFTLKIRSTKLEDSAMYFCARWDRAQETQYFGPGTRLLVL.

There are many counts of this clonotype. CDR3 in amino acids: CASSSGNHNEQFF. CDR3 coding DNA: TGTGCCAGTAGTAGCGGGAATCACAATGAGCAGTTCTTC. The gene calls are TRBV19 and TRBJ2-1; maybe TRBD2 (6 bases). The CDR3 runs 13 residues. Germline-derived CDR1 and CDR2 are LNHDA and SQIVND (reference sequence). The V end lost 4 bases, the J end lost 5 bases, and 9 bases lay between the germline ends.

Worth noting for this clonotype: A much more abundant neighbour one base away suggests this may be a read error. V usage is TRBV6-1 and J usage is TRBJ1-2; weak D call: TRBD1 (5 bases). There are 15 residues in the CDR3. The germline CDR1 and CDR2 sequences are MNHNS and SASEGT. Trimming took 8 bases from V and 2 from J, leaving 18 bases between them. In DNA form, the CDR3 reads TGTGCCAGCGCCGCAACCGGGGGTTCAAACTATGGCTACACCTTC. Encoded protein: CASAATGGSNYGYTF.

The sample holds many counts of this clonotype. The chain employs TRBV6-2 or TRBV6-3 and TRBJ1-4, with D perhaps matching TRBD1 (6 bases). CDR1 is MNHEY and CDR2 is SVGEGT in the germline V gene. This CDR3 region has 16 residues. V shed 3 bases and J shed 8 bases, with 19 bases lying between them. In DNA, the CDR3 is TGTGCCAGCAGTTATCCCCACAGGGAGGGAGGCGAAAAACTGTTTTTT. This sequence encodes CASSYPHREGGEKLFF.

There are many counts of this clonotype. The V call is TRBV12-3 or TRBV12-4, the J call TRBJ2-1; 8 bases map to TRBD2. Trimming cost V 3 bases and J 9 bases; bases outside gene matches: 4. The CDR3 runs 13 residues. This chain's CDR3 is CASSFAGGGEQFF. CDR3 DNA: TGTGCCAGCAGTTTCGCGGGAGGTGGTGAGCAGTTCTTC.

The table lists this clonotype with many counts. V is TRBV2 and J is TRBJ2-7; 7 nucleotides match TRBD2. V was clipped by 4 bases and J by 5 bases; unmatched bases: 8. CDR1 is SNHLY and CDR2 is FYNNEI in the germline V gene. The CDR3 totals 14 residues. The CDR3 DNA reads as TGTGCCAGCAGTGTCGATGGGAGGGTCCACGAGCAGTACTTC. Its protein product is CASSVDGRVHEQYF.

There are a few counts of this clonotype. The J gene is TRBJ2-7, the V gene TRBV19, with 7 bases identical to TRBD1. Germline-derived CDR1 and CDR2 are LNHDA and SQIVND (reference sequence). The CDR3 covers 14 residues. Trimming took 8 bases from V and 6 from J; bases not matched to a gene: 13. The CDR3, as DNA: TGTGCCAGTGCCGTTTATGACAGGGTCGGCGAGCAGTACTTC. Amino acids: CASAVYDRVGEQYF.

As concerns this clonotype: Compared with germline, one end of the junction differs, possibly owing to a read error. The chain combines TRBV19 with TRBJ1-1, with D possibly being TRBD1 (6 bases). The CDR3 consists of 11 residues. Per the germline V gene, CDR1 is LNHDA and CDR2 is SQIVND (reference sequence). The CDR3 DNA reads TGTACCAGTGATACAGGGACTGAAGCTTTCTTT. Amino acid sequence: CTSDTGTEAFF.

This clonotype has a count of ten or more. This chain uses TRBV18 with TRBJ2-1, with unresolved D. V lost 6 bases, J lost 6 bases, and 15 bases lay in between. The CDR3 extends over 14 amino acids. Per germline, CDR1 KGHSH and CDR2 LQKENI. In DNA form, the CDR3 reads TGTGCCAGCTCCCCTCTTAGTTTGCGCAATGAGCAGTTCTTC. Amino acid sequence: CASSPLSLRNEQFF. Combining the CDR3 with reference TRBV18 and TRBJ2-1 gives the whole variable domain NAGVMQNPRHLVRRRGQEARLRCSPMKGHSHVYWYRQLPEEGLKFMVYLQKENIIDESGMPKERFSAEFPKEGPSILRIQQVVRGDSAAYFCASSPLSLRNEQFFGPGTRLTVL.

The gene calls are TRBV24-1 and TRBJ2-1, with 9 bases that match TRBD1. Germline trimming cut 0 bases from V and 2 bases from J; bases unmatched to any gene: 1. The CDR3 contains 16 residues. CDR1 and CDR2 from the germline V gene are KGHDR and SFDVKD. The DNA for the CDR3 is TGTGCCACCAGTGATTTGGGGACAGGGACCTACAATGAGCAGTTCTTC. This translates into CATSDLGTGTYNEQFF.

The chain couples TRBV24-1 to TRBJ2-7, with a weak D call TRBD2 (6 bases). The CDR3 spans 15 residues. Germline V gene data show CDR1 as KGHDR and CDR2 as SFDVKD. Trimming pared 4 bases from V and 1 base from J, leaving 13 bases between. CDR3 nucleotides: TGTGCCACCAGTGACGCCGGGACTCCTTCCTACGAGCAGTACTTC. Translated, it gives CATSDAGTPSYEQYF.

This clonotype was seen many times. V gene TRBV20-1 combines with J gene TRBJ2-1, with 10 bases that match TRBD2. The length of the CDR3 is 16 residues. Per germline, CDR1 DFQATT and CDR2 SNEGSKA (reference sequence). V lost 1 base to trimming and J lost 11 bases; unmatched junction nucleotides: 14. CDR3 sequence: CSARAASGRRPSQQFF. The CDR3 coding sequence is TGCAGTGCTAGAGCGGCTAGCGGGAGACGTCCATCCCAGCAGTTCTTC.

This clonotype was picked up many times. The V gene is TRBV20-1, the J gene TRBJ2-3, with D perhaps TRBD2 (5 bases). The CDR3 has 13 amino acids. In germline, CDR1 is DFQATT, CDR2 SNEGSKA (reference sequence). Trimming cost V 1 base and J 6 bases, with 11 bases left between them. The CDR3 nucleotides read TGCAGTGCTAGAGCCCCGGGGATGGATACGCAGTATTTT. Amino acids: CSARAPGMDTQYF.

This clonotype came up many times. CDR3 sequence reads: CASSLAERGSPLHF. CDR3 sequence (DNA): TGTGCCAGCAGCTTAGCAGAAAGGGGTTCACCCCTCCACTTT. V is TRBV7-3 and J is TRBJ1-6; D possibly corresponds to TRBD1 (5 bases). Per germline, CDR1 SGHTA and CDR2 FQGTGA. The CDR3 loop spans 14 amino acids. Trimming took off 2 bases at V and 9 bases at J, with 11 bases between the two ends.

This clonotype was counted ten times or more. The chain is built from TRBV5-6 and TRBJ2-4; the D is unclear. Deletions cut 2 bases from V and 2 bases from J, with 11 bases between. CDR1 SGHDT and CDR2 YYEEEE come from the germline V gene. The CDR3 runs 15 residues. The CDR3 DNA is TGTGCCAGCAGCTTTGTTCGAACTACCAAAAACATTCAGTACTTC. This sequence encodes CASSFVRTTKNIQYF.